A selection of T cell receptor beta chains follows, all from one sample in a study of blood T cell repertoires in COVID-19. Profiling relied on immunoSEQ multiplex PCR, and the TCRdb table lists in-frame clones only, not all of them. The data hold fewer than 100,000 clones, with around 86% observed a single time. Sequencing was carried out using peripheral blood. Receptors were obtained from a woman of 80 years or more with acute or convalescent COVID-19. CDR3s include the opening cysteine and the closing phenylalanine or tryptophan. D genes are given only for firm matches. Expanded clones get a size class; other rows say once, few or many, or leave the size out.

D: .
V: TRBV7-9
size: once
length: 13
J: TRBJ1-2
DNA: TGTGCCAGCAGCCCAGGGATCAACTATGGCTACACCTTC
CDR3: CASSPGINYGYTF

D: .
V: TRBV19
size: .
length: 14
J: TRBJ1-5
DNA: TGTGCCAGTAGTCAGGGGTATAGCAATCAGCCCCAGCATTTT
CDR3: CASSQGYSNQPQHF

D: .
V: TRBV30
size: .
length: 14
J: TRBJ1-6
DNA: TGTGCCTGGAGATTTGGGGGGGTTCATGGACCCCTCCACTTT
CDR3: CAWRFGGVHGPLHF

D: .
V: TRBV5-8
size: once
length: 11
J: TRBJ1-2
DNA: TGTGCCAGCGCCCGACTTCGTGGCTACACCTTC
CDR3: CASARLRGYTF

D: TRBD1
V: TRBV5-6
size: .
length: 13
J: TRBJ2-3
DNA: TGTGCCAGCAGCTTACAGGGGGCAGATACGCAGTATTTT
CDR3: CASSLQGADTQYF

D: .
V: TRBV5-4
size: .
length: 14
J: TRBJ1-2
DNA: TGTGCCAGCAGCCTTGCGGGGGGGGACTATGGCTACACCTTC
CDR3: CASSLAGGDYGYTF

D: TRBD1
V: TRBV19
size: .
length: 15
J: TRBJ2-1
DNA: TGTGCCAGTAGTACCGGGACAGGGTCCCACAATGAGCAGTTCTTC
CDR3: CASSTGTGSHNEQFF

D: .
V: TRBV19
size: .
length: 13
J: TRBJ1-1
DNA: TGTGCCAGTAGTATTTTAGGTCGGGAACACGCTTTCTTT
CDR3: CASSILGREHAFF

D: .
V: TRBV3-1/TRBV3-2
size: .
length: 16
J: TRBJ2-5
DNA: TGTGCCAGCAGCCAAGGGGTTTGGGGGGTACAAGAGACCCAGTACTTC
CDR3: CASSQGVWGVQETQYF

D: .
V: TRBV11-3
size: .
length: 13
J: TRBJ2-3
DNA: TGTGCCAGCAGCACTAGCCCCACGGATACGCAGTATTTT
CDR3: CASSTSPTDTQYF

D: TRBD1
V: TRBV6-5
size: few
length: 16
J: TRBJ1-6
DNA: TGTGCCAGCAGTTACCGACCGGGACAGGGCAATTCACCCCTCCACTTT
CDR3: CASSYRPGQGNSPLHF

D: TRBD2
V: TRBV4-3
size: .
length: 16
J: TRBJ2-3
DNA: TGCGCCAGCAGCCAAGACACTAGCGGCGGCACAGATACGCAGTATTTT
CDR3: CASSQDTSGGTDTQYF

D: TRBD2
V: TRBV7-3
size: .
length: 15
J: TRBJ2-3
DNA: TGTGCCAGCAGCCCGCGGGGGTCTCGCACAGATACGCAGTATTTT
CDR3: CASSPRGSRTDTQYF

D: .
V: TRBV19
size: .
length: 14
J: TRBJ2-7
DNA: TGTGCCAGTAGTGCAGGGGTTAGCTCCTACGAGCAGTACTTC
CDR3: CASSAGVSSYEQYF

D: TRBD1
V: TRBV19
size: .
length: 12
J: TRBJ1-1
DNA: TGTGCCAGCGGGGTACAGGGGGCGGAAGCTTTCTTT
CDR3: CASGVQGAEAFF

D: TRBD1
V: TRBV9
size: once
length: 14
J: TRBJ1-1
DNA: TGTGCCAGCAGCGGGGACAGGGGAGGCACTGAAGCTTTCTTT
CDR3: CASSGDRGGTEAFF

D: .
V: TRBV7-9
size: .
length: 16
J: TRBJ1-2
DNA: TGTGCCAGCCGACTGACTTGGACAGCCGCGGCTGGGGGCTACACCTTC
CDR3: CASRLTWTAAAGGYTF

D: .
V: TRBV30
size: .
length: 16
J: TRBJ1-5
DNA: TGTGCCTGGAGTCGGGGGGCAGGACTTAGCAATCAGCCCCAGCATTTT
CDR3: CAWSRGAGLSNQPQHF

D: TRBD1
V: TRBV19
size: .
length: 14
J: TRBJ2-1
DNA: TGTGCCAGTAGTAAAGGGACAGGATTCAATGAGCAGTTCTTC
CDR3: CASSKGTGFNEQFF

D: .
V: TRBV6-1
size: .
length: 13
J: TRBJ1-1
DNA: TGTGCCAGTGAGTTATGGGGATTGGCGGGAGCTTTCTTT
CDR3: CASELWGLAGAFF

D: TRBD1
V: TRBV6-9
size: .
length: 18
J: TRBJ2-7
DNA: TGTGCCAGCAGTTACCCGAAGCGACAGGGGAGGTTGCTCTACGAGCAGTACTTC
CDR3: CASSYPKRQGRLLYEQYF

D: .
V: TRBV19
size: .
length: 12
J: TRBJ2-1
DNA: TGTGCCAGTAGCCAAGGGGTCAATGAGCAGTTCTTC
CDR3: CASSQGVNEQFF

D: TRBD1
V: TRBV15
size: .
length: 16
J: TRBJ1-2
DNA: TGTGCCACCAGCAAACAGTCCGGGACAGGAACTTATGGCTACACCTTC
CDR3: CATSKQSGTGTYGYTF

D: .
V: TRBV15
size: .
length: 13
J: TRBJ1-1
DNA: TGTGCCACCAGCAGAGGTGCGGGGGGTGAAGCTTTCTTT
CDR3: CATSRGAGGEAFF

D: .
V: TRBV11-2
size: once
length: 13
J: TRBJ1-2
DNA: TGTGCCAGCAGCTTAGAGGGACACGCTGGCTACACCTTC
CDR3: CASSLEGHAGYTF

D: .
V: TRBV7-9
size: .
length: 13
J: TRBJ1-4
DNA: TGTGCCAGCAGTCCCATAGTCAATGAAAAACTGTTTTTT
CDR3: CASSPIVNEKLFF

D: TRBD2
V: TRBV4-2
size: .
length: 15
J: TRBJ2-1
DNA: TGTGCCAGCCGCTTGACTAGCGGGGATGCCAATGAGCAGTTCTTC
CDR3: CASRLTSGDANEQFF

D: TRBD1
V: TRBV5-1
size: once
length: 16
J: TRBJ1-1
DNA: TGCGCCAGCAGCTTAGGACAGGGTTTCATGAACACTGAAGCTTTCTTT
CDR3: CASSLGQGFMNTEAFF

D: TRBD1
V: TRBV3-1/TRBV3-2
size: .
length: 15
J: TRBJ1-2
DNA: TGTGCCAGCAGCCAACCTCGGACAGGGTATAGTGGCTACACCTTC
CDR3: CASSQPRTGYSGYTF